Listed below are T cell receptor beta chains from one sample, sequenced in a study of cytomegalovirus exposure and HLA in healthy donors. Method: immunoSEQ multiplex PCR; TCRdb's copy keeps in-frame clones and lacks some. Among 150,000 to 170,000 clones listed, 70% to 90% were seen once. The sequencing input was PBMCs. These receptors came from a human donor in good health. Both conserved end residues are part of each CDR3. The D gene is left open where the match is weak. Not every row has a clone size; where given, it reads once, few, many or a size class.

J: TRBJ2-1
D: TRBD1
size: -
V: TRBV5-1
DNA: TGCGCCAGCAGCTATAACAAGGGACAGACGAACAATGAGCAGTTCTTC
CDR3: CASSYNKGQTNNEQFF

J: TRBJ2-1
D: TRBD2
size: -
V: TRBV11-3
DNA: TGTGCCAGCAGCCCGGGGGGGTGGCGGGAGGGGTTCGCACGGTACAATGAGCAGTTCTTC
CDR3: CASSPGGWREGFARYNEQFF

J: TRBJ2-3
D: -
size: few
V: TRBV25-1
DNA: TGTGCCAGCAGTGAATATGTCGCAGATACGCAGTATTTT
CDR3: CASSEYVADTQYF

J: TRBJ2-7
D: -
size: few
V: TRBV7-9
DNA: TGTGCCAGCAGCTTAGCTCCCAGAACCTACGAGCAGTACTTC
CDR3: CASSLAPRTYEQYF

J: TRBJ1-2
D: TRBD1
size: -
V: TRBV4-2
DNA: TGTGCCAGCAGCCAAGGGAGCCAGGGGGTTCCCCTAGGCTACACCTTC
CDR3: CASSQGSQGVPLGYTF

J: TRBJ1-1
D: TRBD1
size: -
V: TRBV7-3
DNA: TGTGCCAGCAGCTTAAGTCCCGTAATAACAGGGGGAGAGGGAGCTTTCTTT
CDR3: CASSLSPVITGGEGAFF

J: TRBJ2-1
D: TRBD2
size: -
V: TRBV7-9
DNA: TGTGCCAGCAGCCCACCTGTGGCGGGAGGGCCCTACAATGAGCAGTTCTTC
CDR3: CASSPPVAGGPYNEQFF

J: TRBJ1-6
D: -
size: once
V: TRBV9
DNA: TGTGCCAGCACGACCGGGGGTTCCTATAATTCACCCCTCCACTTT
CDR3: CASTTGGSYNSPLHF

J: TRBJ2-7
D: -
size: -
V: TRBV4-2
DNA: TGTGCCAGCAGCCAATCGGCGGGAAGTCCCTACGAGCAGTACTTC
CDR3: CASSQSAGSPYEQYF

J: TRBJ1-6
D: -
size: -
V: TRBV9
DNA: TGTGCCAGCAGCGTAAGTCCGGACAGAGTTTCACCCCTCCACTTT
CDR3: CASSVSPDRVSPLHF

J: TRBJ2-2
D: -
size: -
V: TRBV7-3
DNA: TGTGCCAGCAGCTTAACGGCGGCGGGCGCGAACACCGGGGAGCTGTTTTTT
CDR3: CASSLTAAGANTGELFF

J: TRBJ2-7
D: TRBD1
size: -
V: TRBV6-6
DNA: TGTGCCAGCAGTTACTTGGGACAGGGAAGCTACGAGCAGTACTTC
CDR3: CASSYLGQGSYEQYF

J: TRBJ1-1
D: -
size: -
V: TRBV6-1
DNA: TGTGCCAGCAGTGAAGCTAGAGTTGGGAACACTGAAGCTTTCTTT
CDR3: CASSEARVGNTEAFF

J: TRBJ1-2
D: -
size: -
V: TRBV18
DNA: TGTGCCAGCTCACGAAGGGGTATCCTATATGGCTACACCTTC
CDR3: CASSRRGILYGYTF

J: TRBJ2-3
D: -
size: -
V: TRBV19
DNA: TGTGCCAGTAAGGCGGGGATTGATACGCAGTATTTT
CDR3: CASKAGIDTQYF

J: TRBJ2-7
D: -
size: -
V: TRBV7-9
DNA: TGTGCCAGCAGCGCCAGGGGTCTTACTTACGAGCAGTACTTC
CDR3: CASSARGLTYEQYF

J: TRBJ2-7
D: TRBD2
size: few
V: TRBV5-6
DNA: TGTGCCAGCAGCTTGGCGTGGACTAGCGGGGCCACCCTGAACGAGCAGTACTTC
CDR3: CASSLAWTSGATLNEQYF

J: TRBJ2-5
D: -
size: -
V: TRBV7-2
DNA: TGTGCCAGCAGCTTAGCGTTTAGTGAAGAGACCCAGTACTTC
CDR3: CASSLAFSEETQYF

J: TRBJ1-1
D: TRBD1
size: -
V: TRBV6-5
DNA: TGTGCCAGCAGTTCGGGACAGGGGAACACTGAAGCTTTCTTT
CDR3: CASSSGQGNTEAFF

J: TRBJ2-7
D: TRBD1
size: -
V: TRBV18
DNA: TGTGCCAGCTCACCGATCTGGGGGGACAGGGAACTCTACGAGCAGTACTTC
CDR3: CASSPIWGDRELYEQYF

J: TRBJ2-5
D: TRBD1
size: -
V: TRBV29-1
DNA: TGCAGCGTTGATTTGGGAGGACAGGGGGCGCAGGTGGAGACCCAGTACTTC
CDR3: CSVDLGGQGAQVETQYF

J: TRBJ1-3
D: -
size: -
V: TRBV6-5
DNA: TGTGCCAGCAGTTACGACGGAGGCCCTGGAAACACCATATATTTT
CDR3: CASSYDGGPGNTIYF

J: TRBJ2-1
D: TRBD2
size: -
V: TRBV5-1
DNA: TGCGCCAGCAGCCCCGTAGCGGGGGGGCCCTACAATGAGCAGTTCTTC
CDR3: CASSPVAGGPYNEQFF

J: TRBJ2-1
D: TRBD1
size: -
V: TRBV15
DNA: TGTGCCACCAGCGACAGGGCCAATGAGCAGTTCTTC
CDR3: CATSDRANEQFF

J: TRBJ1-4
D: -
size: -
V: TRBV9
DNA: TGTGCCAGCAGCCGTGAGAGCGATAATGAAAAACTGTTTTTT
CDR3: CASSRESDNEKLFF

J: TRBJ1-5
D: -
size: -
V: TRBV27
DNA: TGTGCCACCATTTCTGGGGACATCTTTAGCAATCAGCCCCAGCATTTT
CDR3: CATISGDIFSNQPQHF

J: TRBJ2-2
D: TRBD1
size: -
V: TRBV7-3
DNA: TGTGCCAGCAGCTTGGACAGGGCTACCGGGGAGCTGTTTTTT
CDR3: CASSLDRATGELFF

J: TRBJ1-5
D: TRBD1
size: -
V: TRBV2
DNA: TGTGCCAGCAGTGACCCCGGGACAGGGGCTTTGGAGCCCCAGCATTTT
CDR3: CASSDPGTGALEPQHF

J: TRBJ2-7
D: TRBD1
size: -
V: TRBV7-2
DNA: TGTGCCAGCAGCGACAGGGGTTACAACGAGCAGTACTTC
CDR3: CASSDRGYNEQYF

J: TRBJ2-1
D: TRBD1
size: -
V: TRBV9
DNA: TGTGCCAGCAGCGTAGAAGACAGGGGGCGCGGGAATGAGCAGTTCTTC
CDR3: CASSVEDRGRGNEQFF

J: TRBJ2-5
D: -
size: -
V: TRBV7-2
DNA: TGTGCCAGCAGCCCAACAGGGATACTCGTGAAGACCCAGTACTTC
CDR3: CASSPTGILVKTQYF

J: TRBJ1-2
D: TRBD1
size: -
V: TRBV19
DNA: TGTGCCAGTAGGGACAGGGATAGTGGCTACACCTTC
CDR3: CASRDRDSGYTF

J: TRBJ1-2
D: TRBD1
size: few
V: TRBV4-1
DNA: TGCGCCAGCAGCCCCAAGGGGGCTTATGGCTACACCTTC
CDR3: CASSPKGAYGYTF

J: TRBJ1-1
D: -
size: -
V: TRBV27
DNA: TGTGCCAGCAGTCTCGGACAGAGGGCTGAAGCTTTCTTT
CDR3: CASSLGQRAEAFF

J: TRBJ1-1
D: -
size: -
V: TRBV30
DNA: TGTGCCGTCGTATCCGGCCGCGGGGGCTTCCGGGTGTTT
CDR3: CAVVSGRGGFRVF

J: TRBJ1-2
D: -
size: -
V: TRBV7-2
DNA: TGTGCCAGCAGCTTAGGGGTACAGCCTAACTATGGCTACACCTTC
CDR3: CASSLGVQPNYGYTF

J: TRBJ2-7
D: TRBD2
size: -
V: TRBV14
DNA: TGTGCCAGCAGCCAGGGGGGGACGGCCGTCACCTACGAGCAGTACTTC
CDR3: CASSQGGTAVTYEQYF

J: TRBJ1-5
D: -
size: few
V: TRBV27
DNA: TGTGCCAGCAGTTTAGGGCCCCGAAATCAGCCCCAGCATTTT
CDR3: CASSLGPRNQPQHF

J: TRBJ1-1
D: -
size: -
V: TRBV7-2
DNA: TGTGCCAGCAGCTGGGATGGTACAGGAACTGAAGCTTTCTTT
CDR3: CASSWDGTGTEAFF

J: TRBJ2-4
D: -
size: -
V: TRBV9
DNA: TGTGCCAGCAGCCCCCGGGACAACCGAAACATTCAGTACTTC
CDR3: CASSPRDNRNIQYF

J: TRBJ1-3
D: -
size: -
V: TRBV13
DNA: TGTGCCAGCAGCTTAGGGGGTTTGCGGGACACCATATATTTT
CDR3: CASSLGGLRDTIYF

J: TRBJ2-6
D: -
size: -
V: TRBV19
DNA: TGTGCCAGTAGTAAGGGGTACTCTGGGGCCAACGTCCTGACTTTC
CDR3: CASSKGYSGANVLTF